The clone carrying this T cell receptor beta chain was seen a handful of times. Antigen specificity is unknown. The CDR3 extends over 14 amino acids. V dropped 8 bases and J dropped 4; count of bases not matched to a gene: 4. Germline V CDR1 and CDR2: SEHNR, FQNEAQ (reference sequence). Profiled with immunoSEQ multiplex PCR; TCRdb holds only in-frame clones, not every one. Of more than 95,000 clones listed, about 90% are singletons. These data originate in a study of graft-versus-host responses after intestinal transplantation. Sequencing was performed on unstimulated CD4+ T cells sorted from spleen or lymph node cells, taken before intestinal transplant. This clonotype originated in a human donor who received an intestinal transplant. The chain has TRBV7-9 and TRBJ2-7; 14 bases map to TRBD2. CDR3 residues: CASGGTSGSYEQYF. In DNA form, the CDR3 reads TGTGCCAGCGGAGGGACTAGCGGGAGTTACGAGCAGTACTTC. The complete variable domain, with remaining parts taken from reference TRBV7-9 and TRBJ2-7, reads DTGVSQNPRHKITKRGQNVTFRCDPISEHNRLYWYRQTLGQGPEFLTYFQNEAQLEKSRLLSDRFSAERPKGSFSTLEIQRTEQGDSAMYLCASGGTSGSYEQYFGPGTRLTVT.